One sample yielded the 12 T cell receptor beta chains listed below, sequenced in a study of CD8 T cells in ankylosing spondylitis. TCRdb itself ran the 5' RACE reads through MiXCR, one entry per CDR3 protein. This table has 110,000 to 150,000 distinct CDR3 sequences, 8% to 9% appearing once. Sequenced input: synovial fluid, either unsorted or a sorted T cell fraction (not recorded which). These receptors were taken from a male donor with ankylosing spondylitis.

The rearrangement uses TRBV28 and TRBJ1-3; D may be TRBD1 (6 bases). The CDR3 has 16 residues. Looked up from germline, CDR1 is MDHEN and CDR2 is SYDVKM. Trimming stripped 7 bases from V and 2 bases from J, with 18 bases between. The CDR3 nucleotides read TGTGCCAGCAATAAAGGGGGTGACTTAGCTGGAAACACCATATATTTT. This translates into CASNKGGDLAGNTIYF.

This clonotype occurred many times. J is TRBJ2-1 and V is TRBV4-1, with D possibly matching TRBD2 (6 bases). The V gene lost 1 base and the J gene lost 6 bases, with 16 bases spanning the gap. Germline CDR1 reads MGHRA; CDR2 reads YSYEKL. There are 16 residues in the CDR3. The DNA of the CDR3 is TGCGCCAGCAGCCAAGTTGGAGGGAAAAGTACCAATGAGCAGTTCTTC. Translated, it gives CASSQVGGKSTNEQFF.

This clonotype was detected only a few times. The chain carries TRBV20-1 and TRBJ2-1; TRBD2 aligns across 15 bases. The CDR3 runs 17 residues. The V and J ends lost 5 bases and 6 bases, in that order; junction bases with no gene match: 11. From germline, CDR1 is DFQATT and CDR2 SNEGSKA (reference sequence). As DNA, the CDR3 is TGCAGTGCTCTGGGACTAGCGGGAGGAGGGTATTTCAATGAGCAGTTCTTC. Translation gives CSALGLAGGGYFNEQFF.

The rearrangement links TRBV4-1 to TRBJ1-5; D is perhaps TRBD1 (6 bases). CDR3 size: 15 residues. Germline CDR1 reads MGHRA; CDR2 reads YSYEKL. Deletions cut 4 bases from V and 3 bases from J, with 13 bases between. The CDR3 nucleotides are TGCGCCAGCAGCCCAGGGGTGGGCCCCAATCAGCCCCAGCATTTT. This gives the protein CASSPGVGPNQPQHF.

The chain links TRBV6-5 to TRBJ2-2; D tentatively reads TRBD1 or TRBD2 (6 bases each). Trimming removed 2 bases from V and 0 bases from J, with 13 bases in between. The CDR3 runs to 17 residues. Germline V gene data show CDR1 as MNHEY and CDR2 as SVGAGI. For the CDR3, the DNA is TGTGCCAGCAGTTACGGGCAGGGGACTTCGAACACCGGGGAGCTGTTTTTT. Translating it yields CASSYGQGTSNTGELFF.

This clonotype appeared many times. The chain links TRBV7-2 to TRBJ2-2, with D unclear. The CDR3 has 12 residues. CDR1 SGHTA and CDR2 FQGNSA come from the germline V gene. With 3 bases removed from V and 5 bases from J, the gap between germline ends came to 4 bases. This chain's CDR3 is CASSFRTGELFF. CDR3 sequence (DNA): TGTGCCAGCAGCTTCCGGACCGGGGAGCTGTTTTTT.

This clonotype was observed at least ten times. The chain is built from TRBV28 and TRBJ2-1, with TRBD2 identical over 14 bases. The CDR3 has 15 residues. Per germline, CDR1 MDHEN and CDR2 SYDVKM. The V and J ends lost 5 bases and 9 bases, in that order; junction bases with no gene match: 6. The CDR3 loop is CASSPRTSGRSEQFF. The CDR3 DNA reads TGTGCCAGCAGTCCCCGGACTAGCGGGAGGAGTGAGCAGTTCTTC. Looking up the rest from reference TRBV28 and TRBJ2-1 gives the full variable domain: DVKVTQSSRYLVKRTGEKVFLECVQDMDHENMFWYRQDPGLGLRLIYFSYDVKMKEKGDIPEGYSVSREKKERFSLILESASTNQTSMYLCASSPRTSGRSEQFFGPGTRLTVL.

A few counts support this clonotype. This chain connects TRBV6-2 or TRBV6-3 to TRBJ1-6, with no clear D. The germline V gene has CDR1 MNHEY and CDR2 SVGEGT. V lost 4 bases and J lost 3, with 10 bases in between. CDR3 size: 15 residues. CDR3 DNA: TGTGCCAGCAGTTCGTCGGAAGTCTATAATTCACCCCTCCACTTT. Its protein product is CASSSSEVYNSPLHF.

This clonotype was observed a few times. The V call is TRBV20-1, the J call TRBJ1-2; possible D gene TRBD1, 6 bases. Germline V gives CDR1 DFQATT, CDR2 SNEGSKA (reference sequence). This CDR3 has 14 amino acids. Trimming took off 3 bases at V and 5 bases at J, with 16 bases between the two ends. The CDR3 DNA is TGCAGTGCTAGTGGTGGGGGCCCATGGTATGGCTACACCTTC. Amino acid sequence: CSASGGGPWYGYTF.

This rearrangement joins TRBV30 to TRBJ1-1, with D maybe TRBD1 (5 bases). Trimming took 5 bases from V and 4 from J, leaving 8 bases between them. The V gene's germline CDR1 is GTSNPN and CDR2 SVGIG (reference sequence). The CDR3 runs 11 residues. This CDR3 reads CAWGGGTEAFF. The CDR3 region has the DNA TGTGCCTGGGGGGGAGGCACTGAAGCTTTCTTT. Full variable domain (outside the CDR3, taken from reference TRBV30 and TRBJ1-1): SQTIHQWPATLVQPVGSPLSLECTVEGTSNPNLYWYRQAAGRGLQLLFYSVGIGQISSEVPQNLSASRPQDRQFILSSKKLLLSDSGFYLCAWGGGTEAFFGQGTRLTVV.

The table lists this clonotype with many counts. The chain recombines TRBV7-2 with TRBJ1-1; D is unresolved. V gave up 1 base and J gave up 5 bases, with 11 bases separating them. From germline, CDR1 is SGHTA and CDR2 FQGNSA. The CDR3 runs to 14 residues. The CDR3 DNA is TGTGCCAGCAGCTTAGGTCCCAAAGGAACTGAAGCTTTCTTT. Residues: CASSLGPKGTEAFF. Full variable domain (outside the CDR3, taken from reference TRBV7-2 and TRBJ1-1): GAGVSQSPSNKVTEKGKDVELRCDPISGHTALYWYRQSLGQGLEFLIYFQGNSAPDKSGLPSDRFSAERTGGSVSTLTIQRTQQEDSAVYLCASSLGPKGTEAFFGQGTRLTVV.

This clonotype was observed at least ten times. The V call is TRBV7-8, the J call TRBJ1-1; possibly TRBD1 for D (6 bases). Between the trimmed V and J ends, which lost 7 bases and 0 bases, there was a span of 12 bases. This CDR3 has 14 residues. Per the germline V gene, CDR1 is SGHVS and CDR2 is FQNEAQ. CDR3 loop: CASTNRDLNTEAFF. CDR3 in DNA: TGTGCCAGCACCAACAGGGACCTGAACACTGAAGCTTTCTTT. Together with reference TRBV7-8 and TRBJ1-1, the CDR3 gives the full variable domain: GAGVSQSPRYKVAKRGQDVALRCDPISGHVSLFWYQQALGQGPEFLTYFQNEAQLDKSGLPSDRFFAERPEGSVSTLKIQRTQQEDSAVYLCASTNRDLNTEAFFGQGTRLTVV.